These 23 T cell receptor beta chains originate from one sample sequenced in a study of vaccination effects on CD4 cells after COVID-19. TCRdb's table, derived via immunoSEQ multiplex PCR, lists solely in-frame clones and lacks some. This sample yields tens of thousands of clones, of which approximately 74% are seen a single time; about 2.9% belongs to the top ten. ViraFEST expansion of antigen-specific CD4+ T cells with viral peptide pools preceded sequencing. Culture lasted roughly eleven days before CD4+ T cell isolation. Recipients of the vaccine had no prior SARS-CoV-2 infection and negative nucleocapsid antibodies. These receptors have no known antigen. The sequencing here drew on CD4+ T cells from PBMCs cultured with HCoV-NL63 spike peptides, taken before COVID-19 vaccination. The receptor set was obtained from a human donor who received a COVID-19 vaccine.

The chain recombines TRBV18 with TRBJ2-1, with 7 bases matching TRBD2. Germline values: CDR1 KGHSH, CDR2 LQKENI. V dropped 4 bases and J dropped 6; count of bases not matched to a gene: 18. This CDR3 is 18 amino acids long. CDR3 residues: CASSLAIVAGRGSNEQFF. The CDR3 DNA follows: TGTGCCAGCTCACTAGCAATAGTGGCAGGGCGGGGGAGCAATGAGCAGTTCTTC.

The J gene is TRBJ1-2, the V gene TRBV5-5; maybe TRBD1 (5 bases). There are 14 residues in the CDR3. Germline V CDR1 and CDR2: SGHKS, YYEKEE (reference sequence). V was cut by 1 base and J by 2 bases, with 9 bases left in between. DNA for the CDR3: TGTGCCAGCAGCTTGCTTACAGGCAACTATGGCTACACCTTC. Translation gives CASSLLTGNYGYTF. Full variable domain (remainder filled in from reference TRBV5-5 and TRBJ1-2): DAGVTQSPTHLIKTRGQQVTLRCSPISGHKSVSWYQQVLGQGPQFIFQYYEKEERGRGNFPDRFSARQFPNYSSELNVNALLLGDSALYLCASSLLTGNYGYTFGSGTRLTVV.

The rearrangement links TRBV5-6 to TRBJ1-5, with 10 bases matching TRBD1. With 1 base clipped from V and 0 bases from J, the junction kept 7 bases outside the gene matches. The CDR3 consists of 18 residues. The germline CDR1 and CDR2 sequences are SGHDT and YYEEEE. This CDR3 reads CASSLRTGGRNSNQPQHF. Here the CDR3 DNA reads TGTGCCAGCAGCTTGAGGACAGGGGGACGAAATAGCAATCAGCCCCAGCATTTT.

CDR3 in DNA: TGTGCCAGCAGCTTTGTATTGTCGGCAGCGAATCAGCCCCAGCATTTT. Translated: CASSFVLSAANQPQHF. The chain combines TRBV12-1 with TRBJ1-5. TRBV12-1 is recorded as a pseudogene. The CDR3 covers 16 residues.

The CDR3 loop reads CASSLAEEAGGSYEQYV. Here the CDR3 DNA reads TGCGCCAGCAGCTTGGCCGAGGAGGCAGGGGGTAGTTACGAGCAGTACGTC. The chain joins TRBV5-1 to TRBJ2-7; 7 bases align to TRBD1. Looked up from germline, CDR1 is SGHRS and CDR2 is YFSETQ. The junction had 13 bases not matched to a gene; V was cut back by 0 bases and J by 4 bases. The CDR3 extends over 17 amino acids.

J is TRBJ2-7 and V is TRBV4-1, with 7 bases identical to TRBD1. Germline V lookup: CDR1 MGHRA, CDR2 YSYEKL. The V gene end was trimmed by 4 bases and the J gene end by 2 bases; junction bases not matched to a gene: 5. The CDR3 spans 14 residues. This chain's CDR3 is CASSPRQGTYEQYV. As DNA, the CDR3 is TGCGCCAGCAGCCCTCGACAGGGAACCTACGAGCAGTACGTC.

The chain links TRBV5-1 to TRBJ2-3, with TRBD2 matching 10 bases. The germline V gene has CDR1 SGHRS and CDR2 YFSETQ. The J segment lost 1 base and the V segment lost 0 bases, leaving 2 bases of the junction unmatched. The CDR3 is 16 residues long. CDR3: CASSLVLAGGTDTQYF. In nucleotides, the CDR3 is TGCGCCAGCAGCTTGGTCCTAGCGGGGGGCACAGATACGCAGTATTTT. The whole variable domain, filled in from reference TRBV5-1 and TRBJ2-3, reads KAGVTQTPRYLIKTRGQQVTLSCSPISGHRSVSWYQQTPGQGLQFLFEYFSETQRNKGNFPGRFSGRQFSNSRSEMNVSTLELGDSALYLCASSLVLAGGTDTQYFGPGTRLTVL.

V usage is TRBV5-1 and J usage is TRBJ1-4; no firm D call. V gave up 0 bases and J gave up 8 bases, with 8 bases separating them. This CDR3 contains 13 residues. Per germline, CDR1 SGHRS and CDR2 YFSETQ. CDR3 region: CASSLDNGEKLFF. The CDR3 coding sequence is TGCGCCAGCAGCTTGGATAACGGCGAAAAACTGTTTTTT.

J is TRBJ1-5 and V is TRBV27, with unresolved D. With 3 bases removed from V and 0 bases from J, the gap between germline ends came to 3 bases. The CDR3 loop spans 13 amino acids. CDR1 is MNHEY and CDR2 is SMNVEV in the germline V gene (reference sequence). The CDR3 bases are TGTGCCAGCAGTTTCCATAGCAATCAGCCCCAGCATTTT. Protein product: CASSFHSNQPQHF.

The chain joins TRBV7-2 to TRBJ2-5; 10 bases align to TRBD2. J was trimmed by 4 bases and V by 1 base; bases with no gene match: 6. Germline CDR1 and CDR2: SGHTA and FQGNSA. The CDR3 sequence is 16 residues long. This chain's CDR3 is CASSLGPSGGGETQYF. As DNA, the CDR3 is TGTGCCAGCAGCTTAGGTCCTAGCGGGGGCGGAGAGACCCAGTACTTC. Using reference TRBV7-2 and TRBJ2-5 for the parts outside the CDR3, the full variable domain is GAGVSQSPSNKVTEKGKDVELRCDPISGHTALYWYRQSLGQGLEFLIYFQGNSAPDKSGLPSDRFSAERTGGSVSTLTIQRTQQEDSAVYLCASSLGPSGGGETQYFGPGTRLLVL.

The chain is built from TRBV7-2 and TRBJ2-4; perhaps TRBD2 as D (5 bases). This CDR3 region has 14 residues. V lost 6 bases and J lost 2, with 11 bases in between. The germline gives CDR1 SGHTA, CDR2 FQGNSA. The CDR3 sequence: CASRTPGTKNIQYF. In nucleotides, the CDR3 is TGTGCCAGCAGGACACCCGGGACCAAAAACATTCAGTACTTC. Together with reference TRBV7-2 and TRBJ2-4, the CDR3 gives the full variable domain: GAGVSQSPSNKVTEKGKDVELRCDPISGHTALYWYRQSLGQGLEFLIYFQGNSAPDKSGLPSDRFSAERTGGSVSTLTIQRTQQEDSAVYLCASRTPGTKNIQYFGAGTRLSVL.

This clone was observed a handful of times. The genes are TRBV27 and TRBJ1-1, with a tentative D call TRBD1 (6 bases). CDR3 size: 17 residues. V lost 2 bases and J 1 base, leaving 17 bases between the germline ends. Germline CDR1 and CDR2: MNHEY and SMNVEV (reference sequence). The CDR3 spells CASSLREGGRQNTEAFF. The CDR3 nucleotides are TGTGCCAGCAGTTTAAGGGAAGGGGGAAGGCAGAACACTGAAGCTTTCTTT.

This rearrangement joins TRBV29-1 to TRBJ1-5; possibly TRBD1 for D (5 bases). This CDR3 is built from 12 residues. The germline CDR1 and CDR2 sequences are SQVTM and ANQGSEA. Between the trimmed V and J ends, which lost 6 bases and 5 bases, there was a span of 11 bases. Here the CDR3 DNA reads TGCAGCGTGCGGGGGACCGATCAGCCCCAGCATTTT. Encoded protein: CSVRGTDQPQHF.

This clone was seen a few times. The CDR3 region is CASSEATGPSTDTQYF. CDR3 DNA: TGTGCCAGCAGTGAAGCGACGGGGCCTAGCACAGATACGCAGTATTTT. This chain joins TRBV2 and TRBJ2-3; D possibly uses TRBD1 or TRBD2 (5 bases each). Trimming removed 0 bases from V and 0 bases from J, with 10 bases in between. CDR1 and CDR2 from the germline V gene are SNHLY and FYNNEI. The CDR3 has 16 residues. Drawing the rest from reference TRBV2 and TRBJ2-3, the complete variable domain is EPEVTQTPSHQVTQMGQEVILRCVPISNHLYFYWYRQILGQKVEFLVSFYNNEISEKSEIFDDQFSVERPDGSNFTLKIRSTKLEDSAMYFCASSEATGPSTDTQYFGPGTRLTVL.

CDR3 protein: CASSYSGNTIYF. CDR3 nucleotide sequence: TGTGCCAGCAGTTACTCTGGAAACACCATATATTTT. V is TRBV12-3 or TRBV12-4 and J is TRBJ1-3; D gene unclear. V was shortened by 4 bases and J by 0 bases, with 1 base between the two germline ends. This CDR3 region has 12 residues.

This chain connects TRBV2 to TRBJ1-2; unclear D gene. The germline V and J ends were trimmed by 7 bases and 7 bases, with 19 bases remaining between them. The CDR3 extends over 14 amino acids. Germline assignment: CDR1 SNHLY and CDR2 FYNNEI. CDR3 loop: CASIVLKVIGGYTF. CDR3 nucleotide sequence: TGTGCCAGCATAGTGTTGAAGGTGATCGGTGGCTACACCTTC.

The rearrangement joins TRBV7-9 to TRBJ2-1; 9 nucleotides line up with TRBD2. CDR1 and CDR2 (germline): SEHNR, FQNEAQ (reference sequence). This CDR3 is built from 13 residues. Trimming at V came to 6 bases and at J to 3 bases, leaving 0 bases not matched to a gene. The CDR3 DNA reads TGTGCCAGCAGACTAGCGGGCTACAATGAGCAGTTCTTC. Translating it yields CASRLAGYNEQFF.

The CDR3 DNA reads TGTGCCAGCAGTTTTACACAGAAGCAGCCCCAGCATTTT. It specifies CASSFTQKQPQHF. This chain connects TRBV6-5 to TRBJ1-5; no clear D gene. The CDR3 is made up of 13 amino acids. The V gene's germline CDR1 is MNHEY and CDR2 SVGAGI. Trimming removed 4 bases from V and 7 bases from J, with 11 bases in between.

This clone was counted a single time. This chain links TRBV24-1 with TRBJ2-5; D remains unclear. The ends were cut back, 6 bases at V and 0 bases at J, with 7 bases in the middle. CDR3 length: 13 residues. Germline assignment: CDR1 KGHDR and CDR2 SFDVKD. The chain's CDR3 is CATSKTNQETQYF. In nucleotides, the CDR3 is TGTGCCACCAGTAAGACAAACCAAGAGACCCAGTACTTC.

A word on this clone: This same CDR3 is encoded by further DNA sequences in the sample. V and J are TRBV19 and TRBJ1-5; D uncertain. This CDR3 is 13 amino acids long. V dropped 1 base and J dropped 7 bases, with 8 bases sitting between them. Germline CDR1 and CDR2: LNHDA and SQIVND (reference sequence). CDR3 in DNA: TGTGCCAGTAGTATAGGGGGAGGGCAGCCCCAGCATTTT. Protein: CASSIGGGQPQHF. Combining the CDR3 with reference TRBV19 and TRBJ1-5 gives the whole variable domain DGGITQSPKYLFRKEGQNVTLSCEQNLNHDAMYWYRQDPGQGLRLIYYSQIVNDFQKGDIAEGYSVSREKKESFPLTVTSAQKNPTAFYLCASSIGGGQPQHFGDGTRLSIL.

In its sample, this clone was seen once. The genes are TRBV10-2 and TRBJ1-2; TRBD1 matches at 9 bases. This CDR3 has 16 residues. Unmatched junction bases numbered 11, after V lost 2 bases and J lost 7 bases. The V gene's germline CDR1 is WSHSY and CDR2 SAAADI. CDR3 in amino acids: CASSEPPGQGTFGYTF. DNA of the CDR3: TGCGCCAGCAGTGAGCCGCCGGGACAGGGAACGTTTGGCTACACCTTC.

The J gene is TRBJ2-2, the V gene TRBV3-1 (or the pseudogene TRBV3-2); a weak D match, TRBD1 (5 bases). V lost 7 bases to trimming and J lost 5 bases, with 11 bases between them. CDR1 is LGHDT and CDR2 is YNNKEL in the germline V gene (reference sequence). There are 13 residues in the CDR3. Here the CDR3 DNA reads TGTGCCAGCACAATTTCAGGGACCGGGGAGCTGTTTTTT. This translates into CASTISGTGELFF.

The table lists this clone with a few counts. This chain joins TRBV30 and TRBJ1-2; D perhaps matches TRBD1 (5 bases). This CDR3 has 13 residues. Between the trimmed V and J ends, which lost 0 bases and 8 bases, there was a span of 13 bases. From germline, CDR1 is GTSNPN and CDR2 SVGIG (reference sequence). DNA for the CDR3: TGTGCCTGGAGTGTAAACCAGGGAAGAGGCTACACCTTC. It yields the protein CAWSVNQGRGYTF.